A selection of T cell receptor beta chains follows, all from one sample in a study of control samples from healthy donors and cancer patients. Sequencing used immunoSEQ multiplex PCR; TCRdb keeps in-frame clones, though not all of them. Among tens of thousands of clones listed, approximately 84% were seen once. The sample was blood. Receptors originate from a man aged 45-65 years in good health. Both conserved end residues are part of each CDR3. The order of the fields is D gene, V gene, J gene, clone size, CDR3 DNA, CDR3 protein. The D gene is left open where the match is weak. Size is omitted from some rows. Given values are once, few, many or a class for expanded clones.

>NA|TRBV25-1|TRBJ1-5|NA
TGTGCCAGCAGTTCCGCGCCGTTAGGGCAGCCCCAGCATTTT
CASSSAPLGQPQHF
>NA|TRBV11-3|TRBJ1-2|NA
TGTGCCAGCAGCGTAAGACAGGCCGCCCGCGATTATGGCTACACCTTC
CASSVRQAARDYGYTF
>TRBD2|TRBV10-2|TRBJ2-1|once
TGCGCCAGCAGTGAACTAGCGGTATACAATGAGCAGTTCTTC
CASSELAVYNEQFF
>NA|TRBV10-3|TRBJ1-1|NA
TGTGCCATCAGTGAAACGGAAATCACTGAAGCTTTCTTT
CAISETEITEAFF
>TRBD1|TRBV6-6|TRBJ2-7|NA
TGTGCCAGCATTATGACAGGGGGCGCGGGGGAGCAGTACTTC
CASIMTGGAGEQYF
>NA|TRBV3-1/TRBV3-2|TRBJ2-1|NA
TGTGCCAGCAGCCAAGATCTGGACTACTACAATGAGCAGTTCTTC
CASSQDLDYYNEQFF
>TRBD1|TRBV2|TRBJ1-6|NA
TGTGCCAGCAGTTTGGACAGGGGGCCTTCACCCCTCCACTTT
CASSLDRGPSPLHF
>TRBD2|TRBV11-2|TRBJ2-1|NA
TGTGCCAGCAGCTTAGTAGCGGGGGGGCATGAGCAGTTCTTC
CASSLVAGGHEQFF
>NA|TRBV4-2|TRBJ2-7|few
TGTGCCAGCAGCCAAGGCACAGAATTCTCCTACGAGCAGTACTTC
CASSQGTEFSYEQYF
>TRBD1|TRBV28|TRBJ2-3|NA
TGTGCCAGCAGTCTCCCGGGACAGATATTCACAGATACGCAGTATTTT
CASSLPGQIFTDTQYF
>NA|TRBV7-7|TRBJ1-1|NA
TGTGCCAGCAGCTCGACCCGGGCCACATCGCCGTTCTTT
CASSSTRATSPFF
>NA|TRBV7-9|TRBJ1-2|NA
TGTGCCAGCTGGACGGGGGTGGATGGCTACACCTTC
CASWTGVDGYTF
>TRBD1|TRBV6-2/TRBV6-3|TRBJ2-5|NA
TGTGCCAGCAGTAAGACAGGGGCGGTGGAGACCCAGTACTTC
CASSKTGAVETQYF
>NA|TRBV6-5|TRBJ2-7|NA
TGTGCCAGCAGATCACAGACTTATCCCTACGAGCAGTACTTC
CASRSQTYPYEQYF
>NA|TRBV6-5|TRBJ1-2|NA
TGTGCCAGCACGATAGGAGGGTTCTATGGCTACACCTTC
CASTIGGFYGYTF
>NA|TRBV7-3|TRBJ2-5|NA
TGTGCCAGCAGCTTAACGCCAGGGGGAGGAGAGACCCAGTACTTC
CASSLTPGGGETQYF
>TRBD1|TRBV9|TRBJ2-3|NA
TGTGCCAGCAGGAGGGGGCAGAACGATAGCACAGATACGCAGTATTTT
CASRRGQNDSTDTQYF
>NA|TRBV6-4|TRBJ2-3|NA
TGTGCCAGCGGACGGGAAGTCACAGATACGCAGTATTTT
CASGREVTDTQYF
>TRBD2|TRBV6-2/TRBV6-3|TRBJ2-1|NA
TGTGCCAGCAGTTCCTTGGGACTAGCGCGTGAGCAGCTCTTC
CASSSLGLAREQLF
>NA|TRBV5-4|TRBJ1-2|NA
TGTGCCAGCAGCGCGGACCGCGGGGGCCTAGGTGGCTACACCTTC
CASSADRGGLGGYTF
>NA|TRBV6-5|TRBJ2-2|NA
TGTGCCAGCAGTTACTCGGTTCGGGACACCGGGGAGCTGTTTTTT
CASSYSVRDTGELFF
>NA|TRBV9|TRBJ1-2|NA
TGTGCCAGCAGCGTAGCGGGGGGGGACTATGGCTACACCTTC
CASSVAGGDYGYTF
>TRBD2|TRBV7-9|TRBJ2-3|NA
TGTGCCAGCAGCGAAGCGGGGGGAGGGACAGATACGCAGTATTTT
CASSEAGGGTDTQYF
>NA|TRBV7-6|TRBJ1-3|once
TGTGCCAGCAGCTTAGTCCCTATTTTCAGGGAGCCTGGAAACACCATATATTTT
CASSLVPIFREPGNTIYF
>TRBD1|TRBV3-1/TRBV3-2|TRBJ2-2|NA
TGTGCCAGCAGCCAAGACCAGGGGGCTTGGACCGGGGAGCTGTTTTTT
CASSQDQGAWTGELFF
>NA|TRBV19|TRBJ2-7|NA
TGTGCCAGCGGAACTCGGGGGCGCCTCGAGCAGTACTTC
CASGTRGRLEQYF
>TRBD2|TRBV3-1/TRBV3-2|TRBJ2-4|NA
TGTGCCAGCAGCCCCGGACTAGCGGAGACTCCAGACTTC
CASSPGLAETPDF
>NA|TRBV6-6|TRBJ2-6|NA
TGTGCCAGCAAAACACAGGAGTCTACTGGGGCCAACGTCCTGACTTTC
CASKTQESTGANVLTF
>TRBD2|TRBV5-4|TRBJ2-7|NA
TGTGCCAGCAGCTTGGGCGTACAGCGGGAGGGCCTAGGGTACGAGCAGTACTTC
CASSLGVQREGLGYEQYF
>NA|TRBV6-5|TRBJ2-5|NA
TGTGCCAGCAGGGGAGAGACCCAGTACTTC
CASRGETQYF
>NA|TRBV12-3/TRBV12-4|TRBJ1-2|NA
TGTGCCAGCAGTTTATGGGGGGATGGCTACACCTTC
CASSLWGDGYTF
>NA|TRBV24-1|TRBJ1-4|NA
TGTGCCACCAGTGATCCCGACGGGACTAATGAAAAACTGTTTTTT
CATSDPDGTNEKLFF
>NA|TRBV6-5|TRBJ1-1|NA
TGTGCCAGCAGTTACTCGATTACCCTGAACACTGAAGCTTTCTTT
CASSYSITLNTEAFF
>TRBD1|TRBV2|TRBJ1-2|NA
TGTGCCAGCAGCGACAGGGGCCTGGGCTATGGCTACACCTTC
CASSDRGLGYGYTF
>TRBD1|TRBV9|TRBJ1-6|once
TGTGCCAGCAGCAATCGACAGGGGGCGAATTCACCCCTCCACTTT
CASSNRQGANSPLHF
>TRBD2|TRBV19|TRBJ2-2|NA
TGTGCCAGTAGTTCCTTTAGCGGGAGAGGGCCCGGGGAGCTGTTTTTT
CASSSFSGRGPGELFF
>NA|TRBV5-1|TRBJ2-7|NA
TGCGCCAGCAGCTTCCGAGGCTCGGGGCTCGGGCCCTACGAGCAGTACTTC
CASSFRGSGLGPYEQYF
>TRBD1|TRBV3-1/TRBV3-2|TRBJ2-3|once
TGTGCCAGCAGCCGGGACAGGGATGAGACAGATACGCAGTATTTT
CASSRDRDETDTQYF
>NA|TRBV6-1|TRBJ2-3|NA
TGTGCCAGCAGTGACGCGACAGATACGCAGTATTTT
CASSDATDTQYF
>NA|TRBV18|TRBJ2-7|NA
TGTGCCAGCTCACCACGGGGGGCACGCGTTTCGGGATACGAGCAGTACTTC
CASSPRGARVSGYEQYF
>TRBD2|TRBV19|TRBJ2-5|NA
TGTGCCAGTAGTATGGGGGAGGGGGAGACCCAGTACTTC
CASSMGEGETQYF